The 23 T cell receptor beta chains below were found in one sample sequenced in a study of PD-1 blockade in mismatch repair-deficient tumors. Generated by immunoSEQ multiplex PCR, the TCRdb table keeps only in-frame clones and is missing some. Found here are about 68,000 clones, approximately 80% of them singletons; the top ten hold approximately 5%. This specimen consisted of peripheral blood, obtained 2 weeks after starting pembrolizumab. The receptors here all came from an adult with mismatch repair-deficient cancer.

The rearrangement joins TRBV10-2 to TRBJ2-1, with 9 positions matching TRBD1. The V and J ends lost 5 bases and 6 bases, in that order; junction bases with no gene match: 11. In germline, CDR1 is WSHSY, CDR2 SAAADI. CDR3 length: 16 amino acids. Here the CDR3 DNA reads TGCGCCAGCAGTCGCCCAAGGACAGGGGTGTCCAATGAGCAGTTCTTC. Its translation is CASSRPRTGVSNEQFF.

The J gene is TRBJ1-1, the V gene TRBV6-1, with D unclear. This CDR3 is 10 amino acids long. The germline V gene encodes CDR1 MNHNS and CDR2 SASEGT. Trimming pared 4 bases from V and 5 bases from J, leaving 2 bases between. CDR3 amino acids: CASSVTEAFF. The CDR3 bases are TGTGCCAGCAGTGTAACTGAAGCTTTCTTT.

The chain recombines TRBV7-3 with TRBJ2-1; perhaps TRBD2 as D (5 bases). The CDR3 is 15 residues long. The V end lost 3 bases, the J end lost 6 bases, and 15 bases lay between the germline ends. Germline CDR1 SGHTA, CDR2 FQGTGA. The CDR3 DNA reads as TGTGCCAGCAGCTTCGGGGTTATGGGCTCCAATGAGCAGTTCTTC. Its protein product is CASSFGVMGSNEQFF. Combining the CDR3 with reference TRBV7-3 and TRBJ2-1 gives the whole variable domain GAGVSQTPSNKVTEKGKYVELRCDPISGHTALYWYRQSLGQGPEFLIYFQGTGAADDSGLPNDRFFAVRPEGSVSTLKIQRTERGDSAVYLCASSFGVMGSNEQFFGPGTRLTVL.

The chain has TRBV28 and TRBJ1-2, with TRBD1 identical over 7 bases. The germline CDR1 and CDR2 sequences are MDHEN and SYDVKM. The V gene end was trimmed by 4 bases and the J gene end by 8 bases; junction bases not matched to a gene: 10. This CDR3 contains 14 residues. CDR3 protein: CASSSGQVSGGYTF. Here the CDR3 DNA reads TGTGCCAGCAGTTCAGGACAGGTGTCTGGCGGCTACACCTTC.

This chain joins TRBV19 and TRBJ1-5, with D perhaps TRBD1 (5 bases). V lost 4 bases and J 0 bases, leaving 13 bases between the germline ends. CDR1 is LNHDA, CDR2 SQIVND, per germline (reference sequence). The CDR3 length is 16 residues. The CDR3 DNA is TGTGCCAGTAGTACGACAGTAACCTATAGCAATCAGCCCCAGCATTTT. It specifies CASSTTVTYSNQPQHF.

The chain recombines TRBV7-6 with TRBJ1-1; 8 bases line up with TRBD1. With V trimmed by 5 bases and J by 7 bases, 6 bases remained unmatched. There are 13 residues in the CDR3. CDR1 and CDR2 from the germline V gene are SGHVS and FNYEAQ. For the CDR3, the DNA is TGTGCCAGCAGCGGTGACAGGGGCCGTGAAGCTTTCTTT. Translation gives CASSGDRGREAFF.

The chain links TRBV7-2 to TRBJ2-6; tentative D call: TRBD1 (6 bases). This CDR3 comprises 15 residues. Trimming took 1 base from V and 8 from J, leaving 12 bases between them. Germline loops: CDR1 SGHTA, CDR2 FQGNSA. In DNA form, the CDR3 reads TGTGCCAGCAGCTTAGAATCGCAGGGGCCCAACGTCCTGACTTTC. It specifies CASSLESQGPNVLTF.

This clone was seen ten or more times. The V gene is TRBV5-1, the J gene TRBJ1-1; D not resolved. The CDR3 spans 17 residues. V lost 4 bases and J 0 bases, leaving 19 bases between the germline ends. Germline loops: CDR1 SGHRS, CDR2 YFSETQ. This CDR3 reads CASSHGRLLPMNTEAFF. The CDR3 DNA is TGCGCCAGCAGCCACGGACGGCTTCTCCCAATGAACACTGAAGCTTTCTTT.

The chain links TRBV11-3 to TRBJ2-1; no definite D call. From germline, CDR1 is SGHNT and CDR2 YENEEA. CDR3 length: 15 residues. V was cut by 8 bases and J by 0 bases, with 14 bases left in between. The CDR3 here is CASQVSRNSYNEQFF. CDR3 nucleotides: TGTGCCAGCCAAGTCTCTAGGAACTCCTACAATGAGCAGTTCTTC.

This clone is judged medium-sized. J is TRBJ2-7 and V is TRBV19; possibly TRBD2 for D (6 bases). The V end was cut by 5 bases, the J end by 2 bases, with 10 bases between. Per the germline V gene, CDR1 is LNHDA and CDR2 is SQIVND (reference sequence). This CDR3 spans 13 amino acids. The CDR3 here is CASSVAGTYEQYF. The DNA of the CDR3 is TGTGCCAGTAGTGTTGCGGGAACCTACGAGCAGTACTTC.

The gene calls are TRBV19 and TRBJ1-5; D possibly corresponds to TRBD1 (5 bases). Trimming left V 7 bases short and J 1 base short, with 17 bases between. Germline CDR1 is LNHDA and CDR2 is SQIVND (reference sequence). The CDR3 loop spans 16 amino acids. CDR3 DNA: TGTGCCAGTACCCTCAGTGGAGGGGCAAGCAATCAGCCCCAGCATTTT. Translating it yields CASTLSGGASNQPQHF.

The chain is built from TRBV7-6 and TRBJ1-1, with D possibly TRBD1 on 5 matching bases. With 1 base removed from V and 8 bases from J, the gap between germline ends came to 11 bases. From germline, CDR1 is SGHVS and CDR2 FNYEAQ. The CDR3 has 13 amino acids. DNA for the CDR3: TGTGCCAGCAGCTTAGATCCCAGGGCGGAAGCTTTCTTT. It yields the protein CASSLDPRAEAFF.

This clone occurred a few times. The sample has other DNA sequences that encode this CDR3 too. V is TRBV28 and J is TRBJ1-2; D call uncertain. The germline gives CDR1 MDHEN, CDR2 SYDVKM. The CDR3 is 12 amino acids. V lost 1 base and J 5 bases, leaving 5 bases between the germline ends. CDR3 in DNA: TGTGCCAGCAGTTTATCAGAATATGGCTACACCTTC. Encoded protein: CASSLSEYGYTF.

This clone has more than one count but fewer than ten. The chain is built from TRBV5-4 and TRBJ1-2; weak D call: TRBD1 (6 bases). With 4 bases removed from V and 3 bases from J, the gap between germline ends came to 16 bases. The germline CDR1 and CDR2 sequences are SGHNT and YYREEE (reference sequence). This CDR3 contains 15 residues. DNA for the CDR3: TGTGCCAGCAGCCCCGGTGGGGGCCGGGACTATGGCTACACCTTC. This translates into CASSPGGGRDYGYTF.

The chain links TRBV7-9 to TRBJ2-1, with TRBD1 matching 8 bases. The V segment lost 4 bases and the J segment 8 bases; nucleotides outside the gene matches: 10. From germline, CDR1 is SEHNR and CDR2 FQNEAQ (reference sequence). This CDR3 is 15 amino acids long. The CDR3 region is CASSSTHQGAHEQFF. CDR3 sequence (DNA): TGTGCCAGCAGCTCGACTCACCAGGGGGCACATGAGCAGTTCTTC.

The chain has TRBV29-1 and TRBJ1-2, with D possibly matching TRBD1 (6 bases). The CDR3 consists of 13 residues. Germline CDR1 SQVTM, CDR2 ANQGSEA. The CDR3 protein is CIAGGGSNYGYTF. The CDR3, as DNA: TGCATCGCGGGAGGGGGGTCCAACTATGGCTACACCTTC.

This clone occurred once. The CDR3 protein is CASSGKTGLGEKLFF. The DNA of the CDR3 is TGTGCCAGCAGTGGCAAAACAGGATTGGGTGAAAAACTGTTTTTT. J is TRBJ1-4 and V is TRBV25-1; D is perhaps TRBD1 (5 bases). From germline, CDR1 is MGHDK and CDR2 SYGVNS. Trimming cost V 4 bases and J 7 bases, with 16 bases left between them. The CDR3 is made up of 15 amino acids.

The V call is TRBV6-5, the J call TRBJ1-2; D ambiguous. V lost 8 bases to trimming and J lost 2 bases, with 9 bases between them. The germline CDR1 and CDR2 sequences are MNHEY and SVGAGI. The CDR3 covers 12 residues. In nucleotides, the CDR3 is TGTGCCAGCTTTGGACGGAACTATGGCTACACCTTC. Protein product: CASFGRNYGYTF.

J is TRBJ2-7 and V is TRBV29-1; TRBD1 agrees at 8 bases. Germline CDR1 is SQVTM and CDR2 is ANQGSEA. J was trimmed by 0 bases and V by 6 bases; bases with no gene match: 4. The CDR3 loop spans 13 amino acids. For the CDR3, the DNA is TGCAGCGTGTTGGGGACAGGCTCCTACGAGCAGTACTTC. It specifies CSVLGTGSYEQYF.

This clone was observed a few times. This chain connects TRBV7-6 to TRBJ2-7, with TRBD1 identical over 8 bases. V was pared by 1 base and J by 3 bases, with 8 bases of the junction left unmatched. Germline loops: CDR1 SGHVS, CDR2 FNYEAQ. The CDR3 runs 16 residues. The CDR3 is CASSLGGTGPYYEQYF. Written as DNA, the CDR3 is TGTGCCAGCAGCTTAGGGGGGACAGGTCCTTACTACGAGCAGTACTTC.

The rearrangement joins TRBV11-2 to TRBJ1-1; 9 bases align to TRBD1. V shed 4 bases and J 3 bases; nucleotides not matched to a gene: 18. Germline CDR1 reads SGHAT; CDR2 reads FQNNGV. The CDR3 sequence is 19 residues long. This CDR3 is CASSYPTDRGIVGYTEAFF. As DNA, the CDR3 is TGTGCCAGCAGCTACCCGACGGACAGGGGTATCGTGGGATACACTGAAGCTTTCTTT.

The J gene is TRBJ2-1, the V gene TRBV25-1; D possibly corresponds to TRBD2 (6 bases). Trimming shortened V by 3 bases and J by 9 bases, and 24 bases separated the two germline ends. This CDR3 has 17 residues. Germline assignment: CDR1 MGHDK and CDR2 SYGVNS. The CDR3 protein is CASSDNDEAGPQVEQFF. In DNA form, the CDR3 reads TGTGCCAGCAGTGACAACGATGAAGCGGGCCCCCAGGTTGAGCAGTTCTTC.

This chain connects TRBV19 to TRBJ1-1, with TRBD1 identical over 9 bases. The germline gives CDR1 LNHDA, CDR2 SQIVND (reference sequence). The CDR3 runs to 16 residues. Germline trimming cut 7 bases from V and 0 bases from J; bases unmatched to any gene: 9. The CDR3 region is CASIDRGKGMNTEAFF. For the CDR3, the DNA is TGTGCCAGTATCGACAGGGGGAAGGGAATGAACACTGAAGCTTTCTTT. The whole variable domain, remainder taken from reference TRBV19 and TRBJ1-1, is DGGITQSPKYLFRKEGQNVTLSCEQNLNHDAMYWYRQDPGQGLRLIYYSQIVNDFQKGDIAEGYSVSREKKESFPLTVTSAQKNPTAFYLCASIDRGKGMNTEAFFGQGTRLTVV.